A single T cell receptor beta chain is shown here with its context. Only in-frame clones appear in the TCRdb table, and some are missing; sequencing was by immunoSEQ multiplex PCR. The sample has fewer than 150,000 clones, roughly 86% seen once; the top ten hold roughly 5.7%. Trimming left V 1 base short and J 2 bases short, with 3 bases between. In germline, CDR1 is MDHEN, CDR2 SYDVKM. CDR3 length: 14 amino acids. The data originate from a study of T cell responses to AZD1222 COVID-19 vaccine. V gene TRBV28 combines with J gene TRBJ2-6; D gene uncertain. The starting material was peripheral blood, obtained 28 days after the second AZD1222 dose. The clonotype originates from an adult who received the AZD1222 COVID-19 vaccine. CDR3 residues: CASSLSTGANVLTF. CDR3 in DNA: TGTGCCAGCAGTTTATCTACTGGGGCCAACGTCCTGACTTTC. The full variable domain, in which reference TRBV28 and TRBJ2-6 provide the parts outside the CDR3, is DVKVTQSSRYLVKRTGEKVFLECVQDMDHENMFWYRQDPGLGLRLIYFSYDVKMKEKGDIPEGYSVSREKKERFSLILESASTNQTSMYLCASSLSTGANVLTFGAGSRLTVL.